The entry below gives a single T cell receptor (beta chain) sequence along with its context. This PCR relied on a set of 60 Vbeta primers and 13 Jbeta primers. The repertoire was sequenced with immunoSEQ multiplex PCR; TCRdb's copy has only in-frame clones and lacks some. The table records around 100,000 clones, about 60% of them present only once. These data come from a study of cytomegalovirus exposure and HLA in healthy donors. Germline CDR1 and CDR2: SNHLY and FYNNEI. V lost 6 bases and J lost 1; bases outside the gene matches: 4. CDR3 size: 14 residues. The genes are TRBV2 and TRBJ1-1, with 8 bases lining up with TRBD1. The origin of this receptor is a human donor in good health. Sequenced: PBMCs. The CDR3 region is CASRKDRENTEAFF. CDR3 in DNA: TGTGCCAGCAGGAAGGACAGGGAGAACACTGAAGCTTTCTTT. Drawing the rest from reference TRBV2 and TRBJ1-1, the complete variable domain is EPEVTQTPSHQVTQMGQEVILRCVPISNHLYFYWYRQILGQKVEFLVSFYNNEISEKSEIFDDQFSVERPDGSNFTLKIRSTKLEDSAMYFCASRKDRENTEAFFGQGTRLTVV.